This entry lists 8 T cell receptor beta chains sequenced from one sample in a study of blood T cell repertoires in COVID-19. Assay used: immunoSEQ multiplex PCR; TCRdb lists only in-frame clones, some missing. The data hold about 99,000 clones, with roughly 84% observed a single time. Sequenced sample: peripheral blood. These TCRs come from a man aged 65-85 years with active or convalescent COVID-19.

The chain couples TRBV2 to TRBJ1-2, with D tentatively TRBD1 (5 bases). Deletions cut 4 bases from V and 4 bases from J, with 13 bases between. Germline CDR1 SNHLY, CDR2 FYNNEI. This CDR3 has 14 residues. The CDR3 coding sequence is TGTGCCAGCAGTGGTGGGCCGGGGGGCTATGGCTACACCTTC. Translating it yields CASSGGPGGYGYTF. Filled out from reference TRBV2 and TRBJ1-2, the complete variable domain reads EPEVTQTPSHQVTQMGQEVILRCVPISNHLYFYWYRQILGQKVEFLVSFYNNEISEKSEIFDDQFSVERPDGSNFTLKIRSTKLEDSAMYFCASSGGPGGYGYTFGSGTRLTVV.

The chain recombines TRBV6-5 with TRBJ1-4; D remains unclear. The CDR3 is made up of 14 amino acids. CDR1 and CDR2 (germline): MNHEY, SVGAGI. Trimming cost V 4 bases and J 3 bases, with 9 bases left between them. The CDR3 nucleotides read TGTGCCAGCAGTTCCGGGTCTCCTAATGAAAAACTGTTTTTT. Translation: CASSSGSPNEKLFF.

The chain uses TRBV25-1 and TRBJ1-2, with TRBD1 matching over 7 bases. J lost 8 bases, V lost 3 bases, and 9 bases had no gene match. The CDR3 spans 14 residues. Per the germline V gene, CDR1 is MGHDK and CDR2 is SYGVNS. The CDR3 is CASSERTGAGGYTF. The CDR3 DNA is TGTGCCAGCAGTGAGCGTACAGGGGCTGGAGGCTACACCTTC.

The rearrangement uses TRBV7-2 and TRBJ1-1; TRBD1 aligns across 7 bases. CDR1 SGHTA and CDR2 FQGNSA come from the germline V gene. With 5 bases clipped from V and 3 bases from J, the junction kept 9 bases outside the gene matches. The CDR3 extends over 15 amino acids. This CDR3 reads CASSTGQDHYTEAFF. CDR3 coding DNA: TGTGCCAGCAGCACCGGACAGGACCACTACACTGAAGCTTTCTTT.

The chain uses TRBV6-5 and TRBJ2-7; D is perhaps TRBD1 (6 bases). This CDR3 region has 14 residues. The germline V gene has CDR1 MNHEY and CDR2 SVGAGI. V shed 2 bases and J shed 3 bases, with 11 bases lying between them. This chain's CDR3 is CASSYEGGDYEQYF. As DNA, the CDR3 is TGTGCCAGCAGTTACGAAGGGGGAGACTACGAGCAGTACTTC.

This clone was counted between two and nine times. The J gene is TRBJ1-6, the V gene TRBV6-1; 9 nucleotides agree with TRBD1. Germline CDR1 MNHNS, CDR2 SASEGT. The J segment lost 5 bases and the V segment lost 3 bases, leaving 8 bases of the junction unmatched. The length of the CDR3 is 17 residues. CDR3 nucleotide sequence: TGTGCCAGCAGTGACGTGACAGGGGGATCAGATAATTCACCCCTCCACTTT. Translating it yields CASSDVTGGSDNSPLHF.

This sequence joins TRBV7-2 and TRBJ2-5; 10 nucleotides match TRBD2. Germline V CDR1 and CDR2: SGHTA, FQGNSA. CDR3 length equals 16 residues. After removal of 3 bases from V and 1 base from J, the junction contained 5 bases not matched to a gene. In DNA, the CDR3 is TGTGCCAGCAGCTTGAACCGACTAGCGGGCCAAGAGACCCAGTACTTC. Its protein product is CASSLNRLAGQETQYF.

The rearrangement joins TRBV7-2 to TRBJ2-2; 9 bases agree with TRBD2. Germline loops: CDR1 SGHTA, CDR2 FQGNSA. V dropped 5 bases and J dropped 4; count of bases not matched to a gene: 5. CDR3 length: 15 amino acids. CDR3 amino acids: CASSAGLAGTGELFF. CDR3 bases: TGTGCCAGCAGCGCGGGACTAGCAGGCACCGGGGAGCTGTTTTTT. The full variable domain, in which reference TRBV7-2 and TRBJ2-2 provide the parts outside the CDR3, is GAGVSQSPSNKVTEKGKDVELRCDPISGHTALYWYRQSLGQGLEFLIYFQGNSAPDKSGLPSDRFSAERTGGSVSTLTIQRTQQEDSAVYLCASSAGLAGTGELFFGEGSRLTVL.